This TCR beta chain was sequenced for a study of CD8 T cells in ankylosing spondylitis. Germline V gives CDR1 MNHEY, CDR2 SMNVEV (reference sequence). V shed 2 bases and J 5 bases; nucleotides not matched to a gene: 7. The CDR3 runs to 15 residues. On this clonotype itself: Its antigen is undetermined.

General study findings and limits: Peripheral blood samples showed relatively rare disease-linked clones, and these clones were CD8+. Disease-associated clones were reportedly significantly overrepresented in matched ankylosing spondylitis synovial fluid.

Libraries for TCR beta were made by quantitative 5'-RACE with molecular barcodes. TCRdb re-derived calls from the 5' RACE reads in MiXCR, one entry per CDR3 protein. The table lists around 280,000 distinct CDR3 sequences, roughly 20% of them singletons. The clonotype originates from a male donor with ankylosing spondylitis or in good health (not recorded which). The V gene is TRBV27, the J gene TRBJ1-1; 8 nucleotides match TRBD1. What was sequenced was blood, either unsorted or a sorted T cell fraction (not recorded which). The CDR3 protein is CASSLGLRTGTEAFF. The CDR3 nucleotides are TGTGCCAGCAGTTTAGGCCTAAGGACAGGGACTGAAGCTTTCTTT.